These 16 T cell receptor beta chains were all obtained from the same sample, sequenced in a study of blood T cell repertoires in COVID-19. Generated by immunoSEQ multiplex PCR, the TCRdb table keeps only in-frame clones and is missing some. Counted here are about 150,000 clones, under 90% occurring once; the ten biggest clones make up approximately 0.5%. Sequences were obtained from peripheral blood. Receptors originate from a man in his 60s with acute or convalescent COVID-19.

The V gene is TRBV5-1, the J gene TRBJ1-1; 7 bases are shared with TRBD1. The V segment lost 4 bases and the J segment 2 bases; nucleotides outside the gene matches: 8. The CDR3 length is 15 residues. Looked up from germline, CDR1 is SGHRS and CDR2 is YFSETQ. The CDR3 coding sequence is TGCGCCAGCAGCCCGGGACAGATTTTAAACACTGAAGCTTTCTTT. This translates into CASSPGQILNTEAFF.

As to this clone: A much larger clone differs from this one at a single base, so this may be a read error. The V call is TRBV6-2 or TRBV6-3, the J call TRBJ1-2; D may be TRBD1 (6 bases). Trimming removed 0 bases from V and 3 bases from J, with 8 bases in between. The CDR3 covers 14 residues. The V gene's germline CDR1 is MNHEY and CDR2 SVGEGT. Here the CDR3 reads CASSYSTGHYGYTF. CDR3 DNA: TGTGCCAGCAGTTACTCGACAGGACACTATGGCTACACCTTC.

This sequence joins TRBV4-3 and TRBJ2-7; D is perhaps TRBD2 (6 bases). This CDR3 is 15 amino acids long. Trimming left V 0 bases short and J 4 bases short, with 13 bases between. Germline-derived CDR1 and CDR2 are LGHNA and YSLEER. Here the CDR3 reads CASSQDYGGRYEQYF. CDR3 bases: TGCGCCAGCAGCCAAGATTACGGGGGTAGGTACGAGCAGTACTTC.

CDR3 coding DNA: TGTGCCAGCAGCCGACAGGGCGGGGAGCTGTTTTTT. Amino acids: CASSRQGGELFF. The chain recombines TRBV11-2 with TRBJ2-2; 7 nucleotides line up with TRBD1. Germline CDR1 and CDR2: SGHAT and FQNNGV. Trimming removed 5 bases from V and 7 bases from J; junction bases left unmatched: 1. This CDR3 region has 12 residues.

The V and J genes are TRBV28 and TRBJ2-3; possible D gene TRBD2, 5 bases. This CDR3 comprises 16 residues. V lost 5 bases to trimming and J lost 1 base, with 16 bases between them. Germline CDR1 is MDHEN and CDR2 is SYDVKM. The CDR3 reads CASSPTSKAGTDTQYF. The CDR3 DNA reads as TGTGCCAGCAGTCCGACCTCGAAAGCGGGCACAGATACGCAGTATTTT.

The CDR3 region is CASSGKGDRVSNEQFF. CDR3 bases: TGTGCCAGCAGCGGTAAGGGGGACAGGGTAAGCAATGAGCAGTTCTTC. The V gene is TRBV9, the J gene TRBJ2-1; TRBD1 matches 9 bases. CDR3 length equals 16 residues. Trimming at V came to 3 bases and at J to 6 bases, leaving 10 bases not matched to a gene. Germline CDR1 SGDLS, CDR2 YYNGEE.

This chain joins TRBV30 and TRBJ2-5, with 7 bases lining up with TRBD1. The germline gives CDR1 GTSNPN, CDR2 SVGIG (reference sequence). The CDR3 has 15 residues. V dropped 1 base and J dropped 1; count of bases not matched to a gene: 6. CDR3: CAWSAPGQPQETQYF. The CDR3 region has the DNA TGTGCCTGGAGTGCCCCGGGACAGCCCCAAGAGACCCAGTACTTC.

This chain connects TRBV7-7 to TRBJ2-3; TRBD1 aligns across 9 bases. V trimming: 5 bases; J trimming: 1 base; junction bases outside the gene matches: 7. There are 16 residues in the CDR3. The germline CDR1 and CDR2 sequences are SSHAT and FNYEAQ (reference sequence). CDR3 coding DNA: TGTGCCAGCAGCCCAGGGACAGGGTCGGGCACAGATACGCAGTATTTT. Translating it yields CASSPGTGSGTDTQYF.

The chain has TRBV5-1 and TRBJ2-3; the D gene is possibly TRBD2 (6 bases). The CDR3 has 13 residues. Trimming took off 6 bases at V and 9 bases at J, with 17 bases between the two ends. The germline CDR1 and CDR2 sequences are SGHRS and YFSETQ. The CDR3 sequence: CASTSPSGGTQYF. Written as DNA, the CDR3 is TGCGCCAGCACTTCCCCTTCCGGGGGAACGCAGTATTTT.

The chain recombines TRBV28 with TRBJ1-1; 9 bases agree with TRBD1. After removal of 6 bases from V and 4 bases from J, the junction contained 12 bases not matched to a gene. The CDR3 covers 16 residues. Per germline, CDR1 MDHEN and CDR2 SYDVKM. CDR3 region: CASSHGTGIISTEAFF. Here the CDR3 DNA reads TGTGCCAGCAGCCATGGGACAGGGATTATTAGCACTGAAGCTTTCTTT.

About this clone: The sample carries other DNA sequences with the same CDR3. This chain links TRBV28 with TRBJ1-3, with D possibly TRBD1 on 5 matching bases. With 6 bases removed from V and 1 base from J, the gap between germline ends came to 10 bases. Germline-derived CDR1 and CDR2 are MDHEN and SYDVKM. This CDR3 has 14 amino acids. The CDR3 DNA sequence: TGTGCCAGCAGCCCCGCAGGGTCTGGAAACACCATATATTTT. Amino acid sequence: CASSPAGSGNTIYF.

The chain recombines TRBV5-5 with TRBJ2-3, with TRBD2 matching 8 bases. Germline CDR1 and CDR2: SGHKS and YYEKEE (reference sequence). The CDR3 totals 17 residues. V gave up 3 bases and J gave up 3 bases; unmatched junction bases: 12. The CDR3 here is CASSSGSGAPGTDTQYF. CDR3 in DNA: TGTGCCAGCAGCTCGGGTAGCGGGGCCCCGGGGACAGATACGCAGTATTTT. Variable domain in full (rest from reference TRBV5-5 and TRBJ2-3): DAGVTQSPTHLIKTRGQQVTLRCSPISGHKSVSWYQQVLGQGPQFIFQYYEKEERGRGNFPDRFSARQFPNYSSELNVNALLLGDSALYLCASSSGSGAPGTDTQYFGPGTRLTVL.

The CDR3 sequence: CAWSVTAGELFF. In DNA form, the CDR3 reads TGTGCCTGGAGTGTAACGGCCGGGGAGCTGTTTTTT. This rearrangement joins TRBV30 to TRBJ2-2; D is undetermined. Trimming took off 0 bases at V and 6 bases at J, with 5 bases between the two ends. The CDR3 consists of 12 residues. In germline, CDR1 is GTSNPN, CDR2 SVGIG (reference sequence).

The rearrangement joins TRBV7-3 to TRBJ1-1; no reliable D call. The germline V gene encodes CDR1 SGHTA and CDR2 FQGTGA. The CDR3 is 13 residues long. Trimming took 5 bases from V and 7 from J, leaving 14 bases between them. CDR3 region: CASSQTPEGEAFF. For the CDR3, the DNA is TGTGCCAGCAGCCAGACACCTGAGGGTGAAGCTTTCTTT.

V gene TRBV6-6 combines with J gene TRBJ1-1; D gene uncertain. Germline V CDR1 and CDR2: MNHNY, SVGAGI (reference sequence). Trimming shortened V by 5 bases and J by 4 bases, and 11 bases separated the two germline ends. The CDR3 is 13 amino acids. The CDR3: CASSRRESTEAFF. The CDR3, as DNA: TGTGCCAGCAGTAGGAGGGAGTCCACTGAAGCTTTCTTT.

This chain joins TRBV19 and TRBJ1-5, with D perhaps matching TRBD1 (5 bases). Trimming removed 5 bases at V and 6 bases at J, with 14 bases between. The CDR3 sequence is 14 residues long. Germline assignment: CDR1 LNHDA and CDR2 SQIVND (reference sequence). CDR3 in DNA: TGTGCCAGTAGTCGGCGGCAGGGCGGTCAGCCCCAGCATTTT. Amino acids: CASSRRQGGQPQHF.